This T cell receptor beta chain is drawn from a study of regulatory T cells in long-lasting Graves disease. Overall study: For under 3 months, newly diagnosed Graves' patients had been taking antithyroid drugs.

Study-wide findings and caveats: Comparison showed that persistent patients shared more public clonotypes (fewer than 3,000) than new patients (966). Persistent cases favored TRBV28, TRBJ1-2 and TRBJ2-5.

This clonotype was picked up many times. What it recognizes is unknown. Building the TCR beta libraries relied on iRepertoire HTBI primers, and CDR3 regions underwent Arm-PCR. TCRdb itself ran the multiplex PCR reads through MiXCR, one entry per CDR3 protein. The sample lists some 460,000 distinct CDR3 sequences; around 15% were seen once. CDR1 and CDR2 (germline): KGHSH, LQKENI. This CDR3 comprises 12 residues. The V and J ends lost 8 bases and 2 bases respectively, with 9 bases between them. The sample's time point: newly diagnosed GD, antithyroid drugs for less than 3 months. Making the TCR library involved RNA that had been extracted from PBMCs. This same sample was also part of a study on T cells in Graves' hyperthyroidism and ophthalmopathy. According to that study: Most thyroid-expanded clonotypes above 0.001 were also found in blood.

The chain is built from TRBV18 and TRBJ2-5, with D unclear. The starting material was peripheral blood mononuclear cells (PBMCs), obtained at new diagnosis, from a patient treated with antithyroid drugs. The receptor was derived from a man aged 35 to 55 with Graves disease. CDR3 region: CASSPTQETQYF. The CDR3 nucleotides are TGTGCCAGCAGCCCAACACAAGAGACCCAGTACTTC.